This record looks at one TCR beta chain sequence and its context. Its antigen is undetermined. Cells designated naive CD8 were CD45RO-negative and were positively selected for CCR7, with terminally differentiated effector memory CD45RA+ cells excluded. These data are taken from a study of shared clonotypes between healthy human individuals. Across the whole study: A couple of female and three male donors aged 18 to 49 were enrolled. Study results and caveats: Lower generation probabilities were found for non-shared clonotypes than for those shared by all four donors. Naive subsets tended to show greater estimated richness than memory subsets.

Sequencing used immunoSEQ multiplex PCR; TCRdb keeps in-frame clones, though not all of them. The data contain about 2.2 million clones, over 85% of them singletons. The ends lost 3 bases at V and 2 bases at J; junction bases unmatched: 8. CDR3 length: 16 amino acids. Germline lookup yields CDR1 SEHNR and CDR2 FQNEAQ (reference sequence). The clonotype was recovered from a man aged 18-30 years in good health. Some clones in this sample may be carry-over from other donors' samples. This chain links TRBV7-9 with TRBJ2-3; 7 bases agree with TRBD2. Material for sequencing was naive CD8+ T cells from PBMCs. CDR3 coding DNA: TGTGCCAGCAGCTTGGGCCGCAGCGGGATCACAGATACGCAGTATTTT. As protein: CASSLGRSGITDTQYF.